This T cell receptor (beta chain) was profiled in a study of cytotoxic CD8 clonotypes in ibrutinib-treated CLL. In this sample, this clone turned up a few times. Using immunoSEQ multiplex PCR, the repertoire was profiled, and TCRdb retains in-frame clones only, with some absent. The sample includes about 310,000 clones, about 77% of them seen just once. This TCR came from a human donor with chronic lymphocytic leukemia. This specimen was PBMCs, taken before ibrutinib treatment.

The CDR3 loop reads CAISDRGGRTQRGEQFF. Here the CDR3 DNA reads TGTGCCATCAGTGACCGGGGCGGGAGGACGCAGAGGGGTGAGCAGTTCTTC. The chain is built from TRBV10-3 and TRBJ2-1; 8 bases match TRBD2. The CDR3 contains 17 residues. Germline V gene data show CDR1 as ENHRY and CDR2 as SYGVKD. Trimming at V came to 3 bases and at J to 9 bases, leaving 16 bases not matched to a gene.